The 22 T cell receptor beta chains listed next were all sequenced from one sample in a study of T cells in Graves' hyperthyroidism and ophthalmopathy. Amplified TCR beta CDR3 regions came from RNA transcripts. The HTBI primer set drove a first-round RT-PCR of the TCR CDR3. TCRdb reanalysed the multiplex PCR reads using MiXCR and keeps one entry per CDR3 protein. The profile shows 350,000 to 400,000 distinct CDR3 sequences, about 15% of them singletons. The sample consisted of blood. The receptors come from an older woman with Graves' hyperthyroidism.

This clonotype was seen repeatedly, ten times or more. The rearrangement uses TRBV6-5 and TRBJ2-2, with D maybe TRBD2 (6 bases). The germline gives CDR1 MNHEY, CDR2 SVGAGI. V was trimmed by 0 bases and J by 7 bases, leaving 9 bases between them. The CDR3 covers 14 residues. The CDR3 DNA sequence: TGTGCCAGCAGTTACTCGGAGGGAAGCGGGGAGCTGTTTTTT. It yields the protein CASSYSEGSGELFF.

Ten or more counts support this clonotype. The CDR3 protein is CASSSQGRATLGEQFF. The CDR3 bases are TGTGCCAGCAGCTCTCAGGGGAGGGCCACTTTGGGTGAGCAGTTCTTC. The gene calls are TRBV7-3 and TRBJ2-1; TRBD2 is a possible D gene (7 bases). The CDR3 runs to 16 residues. The germline V gene encodes CDR1 SGHTA and CDR2 FQGTGA. V lost 4 bases to trimming and J lost 9 bases, with 22 bases between them.

This clonotype was counted ten times or more. The genes are TRBV10-3 and TRBJ1-5; 7 nucleotides align to TRBD1. This CDR3 contains 13 residues. Trimming at V came to 7 bases and at J to 6 bases, leaving 6 bases not matched to a gene. CDR1 ENHRY and CDR2 SYGVKD come from the germline V gene. CDR3: CAITQGEGQPQHF. The CDR3 region has the DNA TGTGCCATCACCCAGGGGGAAGGTCAGCCCCAGCATTTT.

This clonotype was seen ten or more times. V usage is TRBV12-3 or TRBV12-4 and J usage is TRBJ1-1; D call uncertain. The V gene lost 8 bases and the J gene lost 1 base, with 11 bases spanning the gap. CDR3 length: 13 residues. Here the CDR3 reads CASFQSGNTEAFF. DNA for the CDR3: TGTGCCAGCTTCCAGTCAGGGAACACTGAAGCTTTCTTT.

This sequence joins TRBV12-3 or TRBV12-4 and TRBJ1-5, with D possibly being TRBD1 (5 bases). V lost 2 bases and J lost 9, with 17 bases in between. The length of the CDR3 is 15 residues. The CDR3 reads CASSLNSGRAWPQHF. DNA for the CDR3: TGTGCCAGCAGTTTAAATTCGGGGCGGGCATGGCCCCAGCATTTT.

The chain links TRBV24-1 to TRBJ1-3; D is ambiguous. The CDR3 is made up of 13 amino acids. CDR1 and CDR2 from the germline V gene are KGHDR and SFDVKD. Trimming shortened V by 4 bases and J by 3 bases, and 6 bases separated the two germline ends. The CDR3 reads CATSDWIGNTIYF. CDR3 DNA: TGTGCCACCAGTGACTGGATTGGAAACACCATATATTTT.

In its sample, this clonotype was seen many times. The rearrangement uses TRBV5-1 and TRBJ2-4; 8 bases map to TRBD1. The CDR3 is 15 residues long. In germline, CDR1 is SGHRS, CDR2 YFSETQ. V shed 3 bases, J shed 7 bases, and the junction held 9 bases outside the gene matches. Written as DNA, the CDR3 is TGCGCCAGCAGCTCCTCAGGACAGGGTTCGAACATTCAGTACTTC. As protein: CASSSSGQGSNIQYF.

This clonotype occurred many times. This chain connects TRBV24-1 to TRBJ1-2; D ambiguous. The CDR3 is 13 amino acids. Germline V lookup: CDR1 KGHDR, CDR2 SFDVKD. V was cut by 3 bases and J by 4 bases, with 8 bases left in between. The CDR3 here is CATSDRGIYGYTF. In DNA form, the CDR3 reads TGTGCCACCAGTGATAGAGGAATCTATGGCTACACCTTC.

This clonotype has a count of ten or more. The V gene is TRBV6-1, the J gene TRBJ1-5, with D maybe TRBD1 (5 bases). V lost 8 bases to trimming and J lost 0 bases, with 11 bases between them. CDR1 and CDR2 from the germline V gene are MNHNS and SASEGT. CDR3 length equals 14 residues. This CDR3 is CASQGTDSNQPQHF. DNA for the CDR3: TGTGCCAGCCAGGGAACCGATAGCAATCAGCCCCAGCATTTT.

This chain joins TRBV11-3 and TRBJ2-2; TRBD2 matches at 10 bases. V trimming: 0 bases; J trimming: 0 bases; junction bases outside the gene matches: 10. The CDR3 loop spans 20 amino acids. Germline values: CDR1 SGHNT, CDR2 YENEEA. DNA of the CDR3: TGTGCCAGCAGCTTAGATCGATGGCTAGCGGGAGCCTCGAACACCGGGGAGCTGTTTTTT. Residues: CASSLDRWLAGASNTGELFF.

Ten or more counts support this clonotype. This chain links TRBV6-1 with TRBJ2-5, with D unresolved. V dropped 5 bases and J dropped 2 bases, with 9 bases sitting between them. There are 13 residues in the CDR3. The germline V gene encodes CDR1 MNHNS and CDR2 SASEGT. CDR3 DNA: TGTGCCAGCAGTTTTAGCAGTCAAGAGACCCAGTACTTC. It is translated as CASSFSSQETQYF.

V gene TRBV10-3 combines with J gene TRBJ1-2; no reliable D call. The germline V gene encodes CDR1 ENHRY and CDR2 SYGVKD. V lost 2 bases, J lost 10 bases, and 26 bases lay in between. This CDR3 contains 17 residues. CDR3 amino acids: CAISEAEQVRLLDAYTF. The CDR3, as DNA: TGTGCCATCAGTGAGGCCGAGCAGGTCAGGCTCCTTGATGCCTACACCTTC.

The sample holds many counts of this clonotype. This sequence joins TRBV19 and TRBJ1-1, with TRBD1 identical over 8 bases. The V segment lost 7 bases and the J segment 3 bases; nucleotides outside the gene matches: 10. This CDR3 region has 15 residues. Germline assignment: CDR1 LNHDA and CDR2 SQIVND (reference sequence). CDR3 sequence: CASIDGGQGYTEAFF. The CDR3 coding sequence is TGTGCCAGTATCGATGGAGGACAGGGATACACTGAAGCTTTCTTT.

This clonotype showed up many times. The chain recombines TRBV7-8 with TRBJ2-2; 7 nucleotides match TRBD1. Trimming removed 7 bases from V and 9 bases from J; junction bases left unmatched: 11. Germline V CDR1 and CDR2: SGHVS, FQNEAQ. This CDR3 is built from 14 residues. CDR3 in DNA: TGTGCCAGCACCCCCGGGCAGGGGGACAGGGAGCTGTTTTTT. Its protein product is CASTPGQGDRELFF.

This clonotype was observed at least ten times. The chain employs TRBV20-1 and TRBJ2-1; D assignment may be TRBD1 or TRBD2 (5 bases each). CDR1 and CDR2 (germline): DFQATT, SNEGSKA (reference sequence). The CDR3 has 14 residues. V lost 0 bases and J lost 9, with 15 bases in between. CDR3 in DNA: TGCAGTGCTAGAGATTTTCTTGGGACCGGTGAGCAGTTCTTC. Translated: CSARDFLGTGEQFF.

V gene TRBV6-1 combines with J gene TRBJ1-1; D is ambiguous. Per the germline V gene, CDR1 is MNHNS and CDR2 is SASEGT. V gave up 7 bases and J gave up 11 bases, with 14 bases separating them. The CDR3 extends over 11 amino acids. The CDR3 DNA is TGTGCCAGCAACGAGGGCCTCTCGGCTTTCTTT. Translated: CASNEGLSAFF.

This clonotype was counted ten times or more. This chain joins TRBV5-6 and TRBJ1-5; 8 bases fit TRBD1. J was trimmed by 3 bases and V by 3 bases; bases with no gene match: 2. This CDR3 region has 14 residues. Germline values: CDR1 SGHDT, CDR2 YYEEEE. The CDR3 DNA reads as TGTGCCAGCAGCTCGGACAGGGCCAATCAGCCCCAGCATTTT. Residues: CASSSDRANQPQHF.

This clonotype was counted many times. The chain carries TRBV7-9 and TRBJ2-1; no reliable D call. The germline CDR1 and CDR2 sequences are SEHNR and FQNEAQ (reference sequence). The CDR3 has 13 residues. Between the trimmed V and J ends, which lost 3 bases and 9 bases, there was a span of 12 bases. The CDR3 nucleotides read TGTGCCAGCAGCTTTGACGGCTTGGTTGAGCAGTTCTTC. Amino acids: CASSFDGLVEQFF.

In its sample, this clonotype was seen many times. The rearrangement links TRBV28 to TRBJ2-7, with 9 bases aligning to TRBD2. CDR1 is MDHEN, CDR2 SYDVKM, per germline. Trimming at V came to 7 bases and at J to 5 bases, leaving 12 bases not matched to a gene. This CDR3 comprises 15 residues. The CDR3 region has the DNA TGTGCCAGCAAAGTGGGGGCGGGAGGGCCCGACGAGCAGTACTTC. This translates into CASKVGAGGPDEQYF.

This clonotype was seen at least ten times. V usage is TRBV12-3 or TRBV12-4 and J usage is TRBJ2-1, with D possibly called TRBD1 or TRBD2 (5 bases each). V lost 10 bases and J 9 bases, leaving 19 bases between the germline ends. This CDR3 comprises 13 residues. CDR3 bases: TGTGCCATCCTGGGGGACGGGTCGAGTGAGCAGTTCTTC. Encoded protein: CAILGDGSSEQFF.

The rearrangement uses TRBV2 and TRBJ2-5, with D tentatively TRBD1 (6 bases). Trimming took 6 bases from V and 4 from J, leaving 18 bases between them. The CDR3 length is 15 residues. Germline loops: CDR1 SNHLY, CDR2 FYNNEI. Here the CDR3 DNA reads TGTGCCAGCAGCCTCGAGGGGGAACTGTCAGAGACCCAGTACTTC. It codes for CASSLEGELSETQYF.

This clonotype was picked up many times. V usage is TRBV20-1 and J usage is TRBJ2-3; 10 positions match TRBD2. The germline CDR1 and CDR2 sequences are DFQATT and SNEGSKA (reference sequence). The CDR3 covers 14 residues. V was pared by 6 bases and J by 2 bases, with 5 bases of the junction left unmatched. DNA for the CDR3: TGCAGTGCACACGGACTAGCGGACACAGATACGCAGTATTTT. It is translated as CSAHGLADTDTQYF.